This is a list of T cell receptor beta chains from one sample in a study of blood T cell repertoires in COVID-19. The table came from immunoSEQ multiplex PCR; TCRdb's copy has only in-frame clones and leaves some out. The profile shows about 140,000 clones, 60% to 80% of them singletons. The sample consisted of peripheral blood. The receptors originated from a man aged 60-69 years who had recovered from COVID-19. Both conserved end residues are part of each CDR3.

v_call	j_call	cdr3_aa
TRBV6-5	TRBJ1-5	CASRITGGLGQPQHF
TRBV29-1	TRBJ2-2	CSAPGQGSRELFF
TRBV27	TRBJ2-2	CASKKAGSNTGELFF
TRBV7-3	TRBJ2-7	CASSTEGGASYEQYF
TRBV11-2	TRBJ2-3	CASSRGGRFEDTQYF
TRBV9	TRBJ1-6	CASSVGGDSPLHF
TRBV30	TRBJ2-7	CAAERRAGTYEQYF
TRBV5-1	TRBJ2-3	CASSLVGSGSTDTQYF
TRBV2	TRBJ2-3	CAGQRGQVDTQYF
TRBV27	TRBJ2-7	CASRPAGGNSYEQYF
TRBV2	TRBJ1-2	CASSGRQGRGYTF
TRBV7-6	TRBJ2-3	CASSLMTSSDTQYF
TRBV4-1	TRBJ1-3	CASSRTGTQNRGSGNTIYF
TRBV13	TRBJ2-7	CASSLGPVTYEQYF
TRBV5-1	TRBJ1-2	CASSLWGSPRDGYTF
TRBV19	TRBJ1-5	CASSIQTGGGQPQHF
TRBV6-4	TRBJ1-6	CASSGKGGGENSPLHF
TRBV19	TRBJ1-4	CASSPGGAGEKLFF
TRBV19	TRBJ2-3	CASSVRQGTDTQYF
TRBV2	TRBJ2-5	CASREGLGTETQYF
TRBV6-1	TRBJ2-1	CASSELAGGSYNEQFF
TRBV4-2	TRBJ2-1	CASSQDSGTSGVLQVGWNEQFF
TRBV6-2/TRBV6-3	TRBJ1-5	CASSFQVGLNQPQHF
TRBV28	TRBJ1-5	CASSGVDREIGQPQHF
TRBV10-3	TRBJ1-4	CAISDDRERGEKLFF
TRBV19	TRBJ1-3	CASNFRGSRNTIYF
TRBV5-4	TRBJ2-1	CASTGHPTGGDEQFF
TRBV4-2	TRBJ2-7	CASSQDSVREQYF
TRBV9	TRBJ2-1	CASSSSEASYNEQFF
TRBV18	TRBJ1-2	CASSPRQGGDGYTF
TRBV6-2/TRBV6-3	TRBJ2-1	CASSYTSGRANEQFF
TRBV28	TRBJ2-7	CASRVAGGRASEQYF
TRBV5-1	TRBJ1-1	CASSTSADTEAFF
TRBV7-3	TRBJ2-2	CASSQGLQNTGELFF
TRBV10-3	TRBJ2-2	CAIASGDVTGELFF
TRBV3-1/TRBV3-2	TRBJ2-1	CASSQDPTQGLAGANSYNEQFF
TRBV2	TRBJ1-1	CASSWTGANTEAFF
TRBV5-4	TRBJ2-2	CASGRDREYGELFF
TRBV7-2	TRBJ2-3	CASSPQGSSTDTQYF
TRBV19	TRBJ2-7	CASSPRGGQGVYEQYF
TRBV28	TRBJ2-7	CASSWGGAYEQYF
TRBV6-5	TRBJ2-7	CASSPYGGNEQYF
TRBV4-3	TRBJ1-6	CASSQGTNSPLHF
TRBV18	TRBJ2-4	CASSPPVAGVGKNIQYF
TRBV27	TRBJ2-5	CASSLSVGTSGLGTQYF